Listed below are T cell receptor beta chains from one sample, sequenced in a study of CD8+CD57+ T cells in acquired aplastic anemia. TCRdb used MiXCR to reprocess the reads, holding one entry per CDR3 protein. This sample has about 210,000 distinct CDR3 sequences, with roughly 35% found just once. The specimen sequenced was sorted CD4+, CD8+, or CD8+CD57+ T cells (not recorded which) from PBMCs. The receptor source for this set is a human donor in good health, serving as a control. The CDR3 runs from the conserved cysteine through the conserved F or W. A D gene is named only where the DNA matches it firmly. Not every row has a clone size; where given, it reads once, few, many or a size class.

V gene	D gene	clone size	J gene	CDR3 protein	CDR3 DNA
TRBV7-2	TRBD2	many	TRBJ2-7	CASSLGRAGGQGEQYF	TGTGCCAGCAGCTTAGGGCGAGCGGGGGGGCAAGGCGAGCAGTACTTC
TRBV5-1	-	-	TRBJ2-2	CASSLMEGAGELFF	TGCGCCAGCAGCTTAATGGAGGGGGCCGGGGAGCTGTTTTTT
TRBV10-3	-	-	TRBJ1-1	CAISLRGAGTEAFF	TGTGCCATCAGTCTACGGGGGGCCGGCACTGAAGCTTTCTTT
TRBV7-9	-	many	TRBJ2-7	CASSLSGLAYEQYF	TGTGCCAGCAGCTTGTCCGGCCTAGCCTACGAGCAGTACTTC
TRBV9	TRBD2	many	TRBJ2-1	CASSVGGRGEHNEQFF	TGTGCCAGCAGCGTAGGGGGGCGGGGGGAACACAATGAGCAGTTCTTC
TRBV9	-	-	TRBJ1-4	CASSVALGSNEKLFF	TGTGCCAGCAGCGTAGCGTTAGGGTCTAATGAAAAACTGTTTTTT
TRBV20-1	TRBD2	-	TRBJ2-3	CSAKGLAGGREDTQYF	TGCAGTGCTAAAGGACTAGCGGGAGGCCGGGAAGATACGCAGTATTTT
TRBV7-3	TRBD1	-	TRBJ2-7	CASRRTGGEQYF	TGTGCCAGCAGGCGGACAGGGGGCGAGCAGTACTTC
TRBV15	-	-	TRBJ1-6	CASRKAYNSPLHF	TGTGCCTCAAGGAAGGCGTATAATTCACCCCTCCACTTT
TRBV20-1	-	many	TRBJ1-4	CSASPTENNEKLFF	TGCAGTGCTAGTCCGACGGAGAATAATGAAAAACTGTTTTTT
TRBV10-2	TRBD2	many	TRBJ2-7	CASSEVGGGSSYEQYF	TGCGCCAGCAGTGAGGTTGGCGGGGGAAGCTCCTACGAGCAGTACTTC
TRBV2	TRBD1	once	TRBJ1-5	CASSGAGGNQPQHF	TGTGCCAGCAGTGGGGCAGGGGGTAATCAGCCCCAGCATTTT
TRBV20-1	-	many	TRBJ2-7	CSAYRDSTYEQYF	TGCAGTGCTTACCGGGACTCAACCTACGAGCAGTACTTC
TRBV5-4	-	-	TRBJ2-7	CASSLAPSPPYEQYF	TGTGCCAGCAGCTTGGCTCCTAGCCCCCCCTACGAGCAGTACTTC
TRBV30	-	few	TRBJ2-1	CAWSPGTTYNEQFF	TGTGCCTGGAGTCCCGGGACCACCTACAATGAGCAGTTCTTC